This TCR beta chain was documented in a study of a mutant IDH1 vaccine in newly diagnosed glioma. About the study: Investigators started vaccination 4-6 weeks after radiotherapy alone, or with temozolomide cycles. Previous care, which was radiotherapy, temozolomide, or both, most often involved both.

Noted time point: week 5, during vaccination. Each dose delivered 300 ug of mutant IDH1 20-mer peptide subcutaneously with imiquimod. Patients carried new grade 3 or 4 IDH1-mutant astrocytomas lacking nuclear ATRX. Study outcomes and limitations: Seemingly, pseudoprogression had no relation to changes in the top peripheral T cell clonotypes.

The table came from immunoSEQ multiplex PCR; TCRdb's copy has only in-frame clones and leaves some out. The sample lists roughly 40,000 clones; 80% to 95% were seen once. Notes on this clone: Its antigen is as yet unknown.

CDR1 and CDR2 from the germline V gene are MGHRA and YSYEKL. The ends were cut back, 4 bases at V and 7 bases at J, with 14 bases in the middle. The length of the CDR3 is 14 residues. This TCR derives from a man aged 45-65 years with glioma. The chain employs TRBV4-1 and TRBJ2-1; D might be TRBD1 (6 bases). The sequencing here drew on PBMCs, taken from a glioma patient whose treatment included an IDH1 peptide vaccine. The CDR3 sequence is CASSRTQQGNEQFF. The CDR3 bases are TGCGCCAGCAGCCGCACCCAACAGGGAAATGAGCAGTTCTTC.